This T cell receptor beta chain was identified during a study of blood T cell repertoires in COVID-19. About the study: Whether acute or convalescent, the COVID-19 samples came from the United States, Italy and Spain. Nucleic acid was either cDNA or gDNA, and it came from T cells, B-cell-depleted T cells, or PBMCs.

In the authors' workflow: Estimation of nucleated cell counts was performed using reference gene primer amplification. Assay used: immunoSEQ multiplex PCR; TCRdb lists only in-frame clones, some missing. The V and J calls and the clone size are those of that table, but D and trimming were determined from the DNA. The sample lists some 120,000 clones, roughly 80% seen once, with about a sixth in the top ten. Germline assignment: CDR1 MNHEY and CDR2 SVGAGI. V was pared by 2 bases and J by 10 bases, with 15 bases between. The CDR3 totals 15 residues. This clonotype was obtained from a woman in her forties or fifties with acute or convalescent COVID-19. The specimen was peripheral blood. V gene TRBV6-5 combines with J gene TRBJ1-6; tentative D call: TRBD1 (5 bases). CDR3 sequence reads: CASSYDGREESPLHF. CDR3 nucleotides: TGTGCCAGCAGTTACGACGGCAGGGAAGAATCACCCCTCCACTTT.